This record covers a single T cell receptor (beta chain). What it recognizes is unknown. The entry originates in a study of response to subunit inactivated influenza vaccine. Trimming left V 1 base short and J 2 bases short, with 10 bases between. Germline CDR1 reads SGHKS; CDR2 reads YYEKEE (reference sequence). The CDR3 is 15 amino acids. One entry per CDR3 protein, called by TCRdb with MiXCR from the RT-PCR reads. The table records approximately 530,000 distinct CDR3 sequences, less than 7.5% of them present only once. Study-wide findings and caveats: Authors suggested each seasonal flu vaccination may recruit only limited numbers of new T cells.

This specimen consisted of PBMCs from blood, obtained around 25 months after vaccination. V usage is TRBV5-5 and J usage is TRBJ2-1; no reliable D call. The source is a man in his fifties or sixties who received an inactivated influenza vaccine. The CDR3 sequence: CASSLRWIAYNEQFF. In nucleotides, the CDR3 is TGTGCCAGCAGCTTGAGGTGGATCGCCTACAATGAGCAGTTCTTC. Using reference TRBV5-5 and TRBJ2-1 for the parts outside the CDR3, the full variable domain is DAGVTQSPTHLIKTRGQQVTLRCSPISGHKSVSWYQQVLGQGPQFIFQYYEKEERGRGNFPDRFSARQFPNYSSELNVNALLLGDSALYLCASSLRWIAYNEQFFGPGTRLTVL.